A selection of T cell receptor beta chains follows, all from one sample in a study of T cells in Graves' hyperthyroidism and ophthalmopathy. TCRdb recomputed calls from the multiplex PCR reads with MiXCR, one row per CDR3 protein. The sample carries some 300,000 distinct CDR3 sequences, around 16% recorded once. The sample consisted of blood. The receptors were sampled from a young man with Graves' hyperthyroidism. Each CDR3 is given with its conserved first and last residue. A D gene is named only where the DNA matches it firmly. Clone size is not always given. Where it is, it says once, few, many or a class for expanded clones.

TRBJ2-7 | NA | TRBV12-3/TRBV12-4 | NA | CASSATAYEQYF | TGTGCCAGCAGTGCTACAGCGTACGAGCAGTACTTC
TRBJ1-2 | TRBD1 | TRBV12-3/TRBV12-4 | many | CASTTGGRGYTF | TGTGCCAGCACTACAGGGGGCCGAGGCTACACCTTC
TRBJ2-1 | TRBD1 | TRBV14 | NA | CASSQDRKDRFYNEQFF | TGTGCCAGCAGCCAAGATCGCAAGGACAGGTTCTACAATGAGCAGTTCTTC
TRBJ1-3 | NA | TRBV7-9 | NA | CASSPPVNGNTIYF | TGTGCCAGCAGCCCGCCCGTCAATGGAAACACCATATATTTT
TRBJ2-3 | NA | TRBV18 | NA | CASSLDLSIDTQYF | TGTGCCAGCTCACTGGACCTGAGCATAGATACGCAGTATTTT
TRBJ1-1 | NA | TRBV7-8 | many | CASSQDGQHTEAFF | TGTGCCAGCAGCCAAGACGGACAGCACACTGAAGCTTTCTTT
TRBJ1-2 | NA | TRBV6-1 | NA | CASSENFLRPYGYTF | TGTGCCAGCAGTGAAAATTTCTTGCGTCCCTATGGCTACACCTTC
TRBJ2-7 | NA | TRBV6-5 | few | CASSYQGGQYF | TGTGCCAGCAGTTATCAGGGAGGGCAGTACTTC
TRBJ1-1 | TRBD1 | TRBV19 | NA | CASSIGPRHGQGADTEAFF | TGTGCCAGTAGTATCGGGCCCAGACATGGACAGGGAGCGGACACTGAAGCTTTCTTT
TRBJ1-1 | NA | TRBV7-2 | many | CASSTQAEAEAFF | TGTGCCAGCAGCACACAGGCGGAAGCTGAAGCTTTCTTT
TRBJ2-6 | TRBD1 | TRBV5-1 | NA | CASTSLTGYNSGANVLTF | TGCGCCAGCACGTCTCTGACAGGGTATAACTCTGGGGCCAACGTCCTGACTTTC
TRBJ2-3 | TRBD2 | TRBV9 | NA | CASSEGTSGITDTQYF | TGTGCCAGCAGCGAGGGGACTAGCGGAATCACAGATACGCAGTATTTT
TRBJ2-1 | TRBD2 | TRBV11-3 | NA | CASSLGGLAGGPYNEQFF | TGTGCCAGCAGCTTAGGGGGACTAGCGGGGGGGCCCTACAATGAGCAGTTCTTC
TRBJ2-3 | TRBD2 | TRBV6-1 | NA | CASSESGRGTDTQYF | TGTGCCAGCAGTGAAAGCGGGAGAGGCACAGATACGCAGTATTTT
TRBJ2-7 | TRBD2 | TRBV2 | many | CASFVRTSGLYEQYF | TGTGCCAGCTTTGTCCGGACTAGCGGGCTCTACGAGCAGTACTTC
TRBJ2-1 | TRBD2 | TRBV29-1 | few | CSVEDHGTTYNEQFF | TGCAGCGTTGAAGATCACGGGACTACTTACAATGAGCAGTTCTTC
TRBJ1-2 | NA | TRBV6-2/TRBV6-3 | NA | CASSPASSYGYTF | TGTGCCAGCAGTCCGGCCAGCTCCTATGGCTACACCTTC
TRBJ1-1 | TRBD1 | TRBV24-1 | many | CAPPGPYRGHTEAFF | TGTGCCCCGCCGGGGCCCTACAGGGGACACACTGAAGCTTTCTTT
TRBJ2-1 | NA | TRBV29-1 | NA | CSVEGLISYNEQFF | TGCAGCGTTGAAGGTCTAATCTCCTACAATGAGCAGTTCTTC
TRBJ2-2 | TRBD2 | TRBV18 | many | CASSPGLASTGELFF | TGTGCCAGCTCACCCGGACTAGCGAGCACCGGGGAGCTGTTTTTT
TRBJ2-3 | TRBD2 | TRBV5-1 | many | CASSLELAGVGTDTQYF | TGCGCCAGCAGCTTGGAGCTAGCGGGAGTTGGCACAGATACGCAGTATTTT
TRBJ2-5 | TRBD2 | TRBV11-1 | few | CASSPRVGAGKTQYF | TGTGCCAGCAGCCCCCGAGTGGGAGCGGGAAAGACCCAGTACTTC
TRBJ2-7 | TRBD2 | TRBV19 | NA | CASSITGGEQYF | TGTGCCAGTAGTATCACGGGGGGGGAGCAGTACTTC
TRBJ2-7 | NA | TRBV27 | many | CASSWDTSSYEQYF | TGTGCCAGCAGTTGGGACACGAGCTCCTACGAGCAGTACTTC
TRBJ2-7 | NA | TRBV5-1 | many | CASSLEGRREQYF | TGCGCCAGCAGCTTGGAGGGCAGGCGGGAGCAGTACTTC
TRBJ2-5 | NA | TRBV10-3 | once | CAISTAETQYF | TGTGCCATCAGTACAGCGGAGACCCAGTACTTC
TRBJ2-1 | TRBD2 | TRBV9 | few | CASSVRTSGRSNEQFF | TGTGCCAGCAGCGTCAGGACTAGCGGGAGGAGTAATGAGCAGTTCTTC
TRBJ1-3 | NA | TRBV7-2 | NA | CASSSLGSLGNTIYF | TGTGCCAGCAGCTCCCTGGGGTCCCTCGGAAACACCATATATTTT
TRBJ2-7 | NA | TRBV6-1 | few | CASSERDEQYF | TGTGCCAGCAGTGAACGGGACGAGCAGTACTTC
TRBJ1-1 | NA | TRBV7-3 | many | CASSLDRHTEAFF | TGTGCCAGCAGCTTGGACAGACACACTGAAGCTTTCTTT
TRBJ1-1 | TRBD1 | TRBV27 | NA | CASSTPGTGGARTEAFF | TGTGCCAGCAGTACGCCCGGGACAGGGGGCGCAAGGACTGAAGCTTTCTTT
TRBJ2-2 | NA | TRBV5-6 | NA | CASSLDPLAGPGELFF | TGTGCCAGCAGCTTGGACCCCCTGGCAGGGCCCGGGGAGCTGTTTTTT
TRBJ1-3 | TRBD1 | TRBV2 | NA | CASSAGTGGLNTIYF | TGTGCCAGCAGCGCGGGGACAGGGGGCTTAAACACCATATATTTT
TRBJ2-7 | NA | TRBV11-2 | many | CASSLGAGLSIPYEQYF | TGTGCCAGCAGCTTAGGGGCGGGACTCAGTATTCCCTACGAGCAGTACTTC
TRBJ2-7 | NA | TRBV4-1 | NA | CASSQPKSSPEQYF | TGCGCCAGCAGCCAACCCAAGTCCAGTCCCGAGCAGTACTTC
TRBJ1-1 | NA | TRBV9 | NA | CAGSVGTVNTEAFF | TGTGCCGGCAGCGTAGGGACGGTGAACACTGAAGCTTTCTTT
TRBJ2-2 | NA | TRBV12-3/TRBV12-4 | many | CASSLFSGGHTGELFF | TGTGCCAGCAGTTTATTCTCAGGAGGCCACACCGGGGAGCTGTTTTTT
TRBJ2-5 | NA | TRBV28 | few | CASQGSPGARGETQYF | TGTGCCAGTCAAGGTTCCCCAGGGGCTCGGGGGGAGACCCAGTACTTC
TRBJ1-2 | NA | TRBV27 | few | CASSLSGQLGGYTF | TGTGCCAGCAGTTTATCCGGCCAGCTTGGCGGCTACACCTTC
TRBJ2-5 | TRBD2 | TRBV9 | many | CASSPGTSGTETQYF | TGTGCCAGCAGCCCCGGGACTAGCGGGACTGAGACCCAGTACTTC
TRBJ2-3 | NA | TRBV4-1 | few | CASSQYSGNRGRTDTQYF | TGCGCCAGCAGCCAATACAGCGGGAACAGGGGTCGCACAGATACGCAGTATTTT
TRBJ2-7 | TRBD2 | TRBV6-2/TRBV6-3 | NA | CASSPGLAGAFSYEQYF | TGTGCCAGCAGTCCCGGACTAGCGGGAGCCTTCTCCTACGAGCAGTACTTC
TRBJ1-5 | NA | TRBV6-1 | few | CASSRGQYSNQPQHF | TGTGCCAGCAGCCGCGGACAGTATAGCAATCAGCCCCAGCATTTT